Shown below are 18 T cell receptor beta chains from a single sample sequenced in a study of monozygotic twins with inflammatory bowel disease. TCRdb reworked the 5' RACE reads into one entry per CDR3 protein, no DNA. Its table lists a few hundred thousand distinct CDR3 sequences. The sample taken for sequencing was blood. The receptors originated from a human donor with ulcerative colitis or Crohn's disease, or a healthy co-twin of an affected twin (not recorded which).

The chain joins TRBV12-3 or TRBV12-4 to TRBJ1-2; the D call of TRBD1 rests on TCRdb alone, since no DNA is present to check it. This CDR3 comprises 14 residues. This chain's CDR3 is CASSPTGLGYGYTF.

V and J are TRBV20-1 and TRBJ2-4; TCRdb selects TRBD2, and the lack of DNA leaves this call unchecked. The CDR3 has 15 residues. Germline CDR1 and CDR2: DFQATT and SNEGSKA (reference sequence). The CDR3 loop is CSAGTSGGAGNIQYF.

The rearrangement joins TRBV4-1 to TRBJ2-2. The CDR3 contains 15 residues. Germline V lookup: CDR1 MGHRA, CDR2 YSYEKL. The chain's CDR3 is CASSQDLGATGELFF.

CDR3 sequence: CATSLRWDTDNQPQHF. The rearrangement uses TRBV15 and TRBJ1-5; the D call from TCRdb, TRBD1, cannot be confirmed without DNA. The germline V gene has CDR1 LNHNV and CDR2 YYDKDF (reference sequence). This CDR3 region has 16 residues.

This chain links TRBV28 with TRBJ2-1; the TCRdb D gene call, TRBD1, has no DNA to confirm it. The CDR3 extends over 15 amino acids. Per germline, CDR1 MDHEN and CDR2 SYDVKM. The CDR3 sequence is CASRITPIRVHEQFF.

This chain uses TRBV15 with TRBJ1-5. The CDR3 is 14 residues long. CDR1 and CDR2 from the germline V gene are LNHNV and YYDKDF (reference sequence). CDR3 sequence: CATSRDRRGQPQHF. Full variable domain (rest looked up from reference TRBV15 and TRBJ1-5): DAMVIQNPRYQVTQFGKPVTLSCSQTLNHNVMYWYQQKSSQAPKLLFHYYDKDFNNEADTPDNFQSRRPNTSFCFLDIRSPGLGDTAMYLCATSRDRRGQPQHFGDGTRLSIL.

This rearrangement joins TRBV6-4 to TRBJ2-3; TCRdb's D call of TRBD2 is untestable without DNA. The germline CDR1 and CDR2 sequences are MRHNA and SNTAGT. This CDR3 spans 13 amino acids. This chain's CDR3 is CATKSPGVDTQYF.

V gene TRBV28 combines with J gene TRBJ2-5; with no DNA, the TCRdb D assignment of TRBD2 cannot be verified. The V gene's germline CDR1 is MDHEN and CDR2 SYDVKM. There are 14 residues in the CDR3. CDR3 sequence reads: CASSSGLAGDDLNF.

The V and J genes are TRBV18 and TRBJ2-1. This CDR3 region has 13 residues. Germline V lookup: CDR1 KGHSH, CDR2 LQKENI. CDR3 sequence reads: CASSPSRLNEQFF.

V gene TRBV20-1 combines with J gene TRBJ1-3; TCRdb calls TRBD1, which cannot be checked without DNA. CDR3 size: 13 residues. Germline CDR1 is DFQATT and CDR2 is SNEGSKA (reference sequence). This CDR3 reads CSAPDRAGNTIYF.

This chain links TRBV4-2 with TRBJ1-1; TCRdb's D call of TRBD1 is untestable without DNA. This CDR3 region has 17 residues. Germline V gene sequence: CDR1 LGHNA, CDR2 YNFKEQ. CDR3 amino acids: CASSQARGPGANTEAFF.

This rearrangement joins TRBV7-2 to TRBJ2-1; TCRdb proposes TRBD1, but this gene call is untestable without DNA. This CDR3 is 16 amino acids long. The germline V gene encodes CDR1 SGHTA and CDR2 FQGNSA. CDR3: CASSSGTGITYNEQFF.

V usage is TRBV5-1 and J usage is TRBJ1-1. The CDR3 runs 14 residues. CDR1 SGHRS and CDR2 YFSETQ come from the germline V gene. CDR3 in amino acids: CASSFDPAYSEAFF. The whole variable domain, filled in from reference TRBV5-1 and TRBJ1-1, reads KAGVTQTPRYLIKTRGQQVTLSCSPISGHRSVSWYQQTPGQGLQFLFEYFSETQRNKGNFPGRFSGRQFSNSRSEMNVSTLELGDSALYLCASSFDPAYSEAFFGQGTRLTVV.

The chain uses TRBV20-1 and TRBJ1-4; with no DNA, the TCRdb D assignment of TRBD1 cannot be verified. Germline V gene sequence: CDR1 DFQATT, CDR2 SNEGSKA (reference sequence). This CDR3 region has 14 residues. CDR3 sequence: CSASGGQTNEKLFF.

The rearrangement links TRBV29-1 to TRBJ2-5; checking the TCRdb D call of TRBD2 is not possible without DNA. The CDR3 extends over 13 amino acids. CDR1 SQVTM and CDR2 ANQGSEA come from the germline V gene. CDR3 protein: CSGRLAGVETQYF. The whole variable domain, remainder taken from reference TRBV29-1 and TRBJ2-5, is SAVISQKPSRDICQRGTSLTIQCQVDSQVTMMFWYRQQPGQSLTLIATANQGSEATYESGFVIDKFPISRPNLTFSTLTVSNMSPEDSSIYLCSGRLAGVETQYFGPGTRLLVL.

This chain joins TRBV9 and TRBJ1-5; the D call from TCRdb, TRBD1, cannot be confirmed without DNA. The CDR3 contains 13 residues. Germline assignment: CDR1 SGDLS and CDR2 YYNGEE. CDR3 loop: CASSVAGDQPQHF.

The CDR3 loop reads CSARDSRYSTDTQYF. The J gene is TRBJ2-3, the V gene TRBV20-1; TCRdb lists TRBD1, though no DNA is available to test this call. The CDR3 is made up of 15 amino acids. Per the germline V gene, CDR1 is DFQATT and CDR2 is SNEGSKA (reference sequence).

This CDR3 reads CASSLLSGWRSGGYTF. The chain has TRBV7-9 and TRBJ1-2; no DNA is available, so the TRBD1 call from TCRdb remains unchecked. CDR3 length: 16 amino acids. Germline V CDR1 and CDR2: SEHNR, FQNEAQ (reference sequence).